This record covers a single TCR beta chain. The antigen is undetermined. Trimming removed 5 bases from V and 8 bases from J, with 19 bases in between. Germline CDR1 reads SGHVS; CDR2 reads FNYEAQ. This CDR3 region has 15 residues. Measured with immunoSEQ multiplex PCR; TCRdb has only the in-frame clones, and not every one. The sample records about 70,000 clones, over 75% being singletons. This record belongs to a study of graft-versus-host responses after intestinal transplantation. Background on the study: All recipients got anti-thymocyte globulin induction, then tacrolimus and steroids for 2 to 4 years. Notes on the study in general: Recipient marrow contained GvH clones, some of which appeared first in ileum or blood. Graft-versus-host to host-versus-graft clonal ratios in allografts were high in patients with graft-donor T cell macrochimerism.

Sequencing used unstimulated CD4+ T cells sorted from spleen or lymph node cells, obtained before transplant. The origin of this receptor is a human donor who was the organ donor for an intestinal transplant. The chain has TRBV7-6 and TRBJ2-1, with D tentatively TRBD2 (6 bases). The CDR3 loop is CASSQLGTSGDEQFF. Here the CDR3 DNA reads TGTGCCAGCAGCCAACTAGGGACTTCGGGGGATGAGCAGTTCTTC.